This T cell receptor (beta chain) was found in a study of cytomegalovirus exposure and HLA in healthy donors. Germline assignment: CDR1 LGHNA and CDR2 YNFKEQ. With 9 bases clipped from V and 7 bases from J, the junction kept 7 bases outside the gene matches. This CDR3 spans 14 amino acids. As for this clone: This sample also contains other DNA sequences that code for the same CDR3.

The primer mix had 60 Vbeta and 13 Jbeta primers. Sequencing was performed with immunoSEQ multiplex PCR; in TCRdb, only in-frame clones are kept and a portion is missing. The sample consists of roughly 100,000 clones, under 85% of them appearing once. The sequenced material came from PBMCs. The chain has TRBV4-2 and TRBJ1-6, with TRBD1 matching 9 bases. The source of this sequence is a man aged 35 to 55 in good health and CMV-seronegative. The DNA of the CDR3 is TGTGCCAGTAGGGGAGGACAGGGGAATTCACCCCTCCACTTT. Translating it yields CASRGGQGNSPLHF.